This T cell receptor beta chain was observed in a study of blood T cell repertoires in COVID-19. Sequencing used immunoSEQ multiplex PCR; TCRdb keeps in-frame clones, though not all of them. The data hold hundreds of thousands of clones, with over 85% observed a single time. CDR3 size: 13 residues. In germline, CDR1 is SGHAT, CDR2 FQNNGV. Trimming took 4 bases from V and 7 from J; bases not matched to a gene: 2. The receptor's source is a woman aged 25 to 39 with COVID-19, enrolled during active disease. Material: peripheral blood. V usage is TRBV11-2 and J usage is TRBJ1-5; 9 positions agree with TRBD1. The CDR3 here is CASSWTGDQPQHF. The CDR3 DNA follows: TGTGCCAGCAGCTGGACAGGGGACCAGCCCCAGCATTTT.